Listed here are 20 T cell receptor beta chains from one sample, sequenced in a study of lung T cells in sarcoidosis with Löfgren's syndrome (dated by TCRdb to 2016 to 2017). Instrument on record: Illumina MiSeq. The public reads were run again by TCRdb, first through fastp at Q25 and then through MiXCR, and only productive beta chains were kept. A single entry per CDR3 protein holds the most common genes and DNA from its merged rows. Across this sample there are 9,300 or so distinct CDR3 sequences, with just under 20% seen only once. Jointly, the top ten make up roughly 7% of the sample. Source material: CD4+ T cells from bronchoalveolar lavage. The receptors were gathered from a human donor with sarcoidosis (Löfgren's syndrome or another form), or a control subject (not recorded which).

This clonotype is medium-sized in the sample. V and J are TRBV28 and TRBJ1-6; tentative D call: TRBD1 (6 bases). V dropped 4 bases and J dropped 11 bases, with 21 bases sitting between them. Germline loops: CDR1 MDHEN, CDR2 SYDVKM. There are 16 residues in the CDR3. CDR3 sequence: CASSSPQGLASPPLHF. The DNA of the CDR3 is TGTGCCAGCAGTTCTCCACAGGGTCTTGCTAGCCCACCCCTCCACTTT.

At least ten counts were recorded for this clonotype. This chain uses TRBV10-3 with TRBJ2-3; the D is unclear. The V gene lost 2 bases and the J gene lost 6 bases, with 6 bases spanning the gap. Germline V gives CDR1 ENHRY, CDR2 SYGVKD. The CDR3 spans 12 residues. The DNA of the CDR3 is TGTGCCATCAGTGAGACCAGGGATACGCAGTATTTT. Amino acid sequence: CAISETRDTQYF.

This clonotype came up many times. This chain uses TRBV20-1 with TRBJ1-5; no definite D call. This CDR3 has 14 amino acids. V dropped 6 bases and J dropped 0 bases, with 12 bases sitting between them. CDR1 is DFQATT, CDR2 SNEGSKA, per germline (reference sequence). CDR3 in amino acids: CSAQDTYSNQPQHF. CDR3 in DNA: TGCAGTGCCCAAGACACCTATAGCAATCAGCCCCAGCATTTT.

In its sample, this clonotype ranks as medium-sized. This sequence joins TRBV7-2 and TRBJ1-4; D is perhaps TRBD1 (5 bases). With 6 bases removed from V and 12 bases from J, the gap between germline ends came to 17 bases. Germline V CDR1 and CDR2: SGHTA, FQGNSA. CDR3 size: 13 residues. CDR3: CASRLAQGRQLFF. In nucleotides, the CDR3 is TGTGCCAGCAGACTCGCGCAGGGTAGACAACTGTTTTTT.

This clonotype was seen at least ten times. The gene calls are TRBV25-1 and TRBJ1-6; 7 nucleotides agree with TRBD1. V was pared by 5 bases and J by 7 bases, with 8 bases of the junction left unmatched. This CDR3 is 15 amino acids long. Germline assignment: CDR1 MGHDK and CDR2 SYGVNS. For the CDR3, the DNA is TGTGCCAGCAGTAAACAGGGGTTCGGGAATTCACCCCTCCACTTT. Translation: CASSKQGFGNSPLHF.

A note on this clonotype: The junction differs from germline at one of its ends, possibly a read error. This chain uses TRBV20-1 with TRBJ1-5; D unclear. The CDR3 spans 14 residues. Germline CDR1 and CDR2: DFQATT and SNEGSKA (reference sequence). CDR3: CSASPVSSNQPQHF. The CDR3 nucleotides read TGCAGTGCTAGCCCGGTCAGTAGCAATCAGCCCCAACATTTT.

As for this clonotype: This clone may be a read error of a much larger clone one base away. DNA for the CDR3: TGTGCCAGCAGCCGCGGACAGTCCAATACGCAGTATTTT. Protein sequence: CASSRGQSNTQYF. The chain carries TRBV12-3 or TRBV12-4 and TRBJ2-3; possibly TRBD1 for D (6 bases). This CDR3 spans 13 amino acids. Trimming stripped 6 bases from V and 7 bases from J, with 14 bases between.

This clonotype was seen repeatedly, ten times or more. The chain employs TRBV7-2 and TRBJ2-3, with 7 bases that match TRBD2. Germline CDR1 is SGHTA and CDR2 is FQGNSA. The CDR3 sequence is 13 residues long. The J segment lost 5 bases and the V segment lost 5 bases, leaving 4 bases of the junction unmatched. CDR3 bases: TGTGCCAGCAGCCCCCCTAGCGGAGATACGCAGTATTTT. This translates into CASSPPSGDTQYF.

This clonotype was found many times. This chain connects TRBV29-1 to TRBJ1-1; no reliable D call. V dropped 6 bases and J dropped 4 bases, with 15 bases sitting between them. CDR1 and CDR2 (germline): SQVTM, ANQGSEA. This CDR3 contains 13 residues. The CDR3: CSVRYSGGTEAFF. CDR3 coding DNA: TGCAGCGTAAGGTACTCCGGCGGCACTGAAGCTTTCTTT.

A word on this clonotype: A read error may be the cause here, since a much bigger clone is one base away. The J gene is TRBJ2-1, the V gene TRBV30, with TRBD1 identical over 12 bases. In germline, CDR1 is GTSNPN, CDR2 SVGIG (reference sequence). The length of the CDR3 is 14 residues. CDR3 loop: CACRRDRGRNEQLF. CDR3 in DNA: TGTGCCTGCCGAAGGGACAGGGGGCGCAATGAGCAGTTATTC.

The V gene is TRBV5-1, the J gene TRBJ2-1; weak D call: TRBD1 (5 bases). This CDR3 is 15 amino acids long. Germline V gene data show CDR1 as SGHRS and CDR2 as YFSETQ. Trimming took off 4 bases at V and 4 bases at J, with 15 bases between the two ends. The CDR3 bases are TGCGCCAGCAGCGCTAAGGCGGACACGTACAATGAGCAGTTCTTC. Translating gives CASSAKADTYNEQFF.

This clonotype has only one observation. CDR3 sequence (DNA): TGTGCCAGCAATCGGGGGGCGGGAGCCGGGGAGCTGTTTTTT. Protein: CASNRGAGAGELFF. The chain carries TRBV12-3 or TRBV12-4 and TRBJ2-2; tentatively, D is TRBD2 (7 bases). V dropped 7 bases and J dropped 6 bases, with 15 bases sitting between them. The CDR3 is 14 residues long.

Note on this clonotype: A single base separates this from a much larger clone, so it may be a read error. V and J are TRBV2 and TRBJ2-1, with 7 bases matching TRBD1. The CDR3 has 15 amino acids. The trim removed 7 bases at V and 4 bases at J, leaving 10 bases unmatched. Looked up from germline, CDR1 is SNHLY and CDR2 is FYNNEI. CDR3 DNA: TGTGCCAGCATCCCGGGACAGAGCGCTTACAATGAGCAGTTCTTC. Its translation is CASIPGQSAYNEQFF.

Comments on this clonotype: The junction departs from the called germline gene at one end, perhaps through a read error. The chain uses TRBV10-3 and TRBJ1-2; no reliable D call. The CDR3 totals 11 residues. Germline assignment: CDR1 ENHRY and CDR2 SYGVKD. CDR3 sequence: CAISESYGYAF. For the CDR3, the DNA is TGTGCCATCAGTGAGTCCTATGGCTACGCCTTC.

In this sample, this clonotype turned up once. The junction departs from the called germline gene at one end, perhaps through a read error. The chain recombines TRBV3-1 with TRBJ2-7, with a tentative D call TRBD2 (5 bases). The CDR3 has 16 amino acids. CDR1 LGHDT and CDR2 YNNKEL come from the germline V gene (reference sequence). The CDR3 DNA reads as TGTGCCAGCAGCGCGCGCCTCAGCGAGGGAACCTACGAGCAGAACTTC. Amino acid sequence: CASSARLSEGTYEQNF.

This sequence joins TRBV20-1 and TRBJ2-7, with D perhaps being TRBD1 or TRBD2 (5 bases each). Trimming took 7 bases from V and 5 from J, leaving 21 bases between them. CDR3 length equals 14 residues. CDR1 is DFQATT, CDR2 SNEGSKA, per germline (reference sequence). Here the CDR3 DNA reads TGCAGTGTTCCCCGACCAGCGGTAGGGGACGAGCAGTACTTC. The encoded protein is CSVPRPAVGDEQYF.

This clonotype was picked up a small number of times. The rearrangement links TRBV10-3 to TRBJ2-6; no firm D call. The V gene's germline CDR1 is ENHRY and CDR2 SYGVKD. Trimming cost V 0 bases and J 1 base, with 4 bases left between them. The CDR3 contains 15 residues. The CDR3 sequence: CAISESVSGANVLTF. As DNA, the CDR3 is TGTGCCATCAGTGAGTCAGTATCTGGGGCCAACGTCCTGACTTTC.

In its sample, this clonotype was seen many times. The chain employs TRBV7-2 and TRBJ2-1, with D unclear. The CDR3 loop spans 12 amino acids. V lost 4 bases to trimming and J lost 9 bases, with 10 bases between them. Germline CDR1 is SGHTA and CDR2 is FQGNSA. CDR3 residues: CASSSAWGEQFF. Written as DNA, the CDR3 is TGTGCCAGCAGCTCCGCATGGGGTGAGCAGTTCTTC.

By sample share, this clonotype is large. The genes are TRBV2 and TRBJ1-2; D not certain. The length of the CDR3 is 11 residues. The V end was cut by 4 bases, the J end by 6 bases, with 6 bases between. CDR1 is SNHLY, CDR2 FYNNEI, per germline. The CDR3 DNA reads as TGTGCCAGCAGTGCCGGAAATGGCTACACCTTC. This gives the protein CASSAGNGYTF.

A few counts support this clonotype. The V call is TRBV5-8, the J call TRBJ1-2, with 7 bases aligning to TRBD1. Germline values: CDR1 SGHTS, CDR2 YDEGEE. The CDR3 extends over 19 amino acids. V was pared by 0 bases and J by 4 bases, with 18 bases of the junction left unmatched. CDR3 in DNA: TGTGCCAGCAGCTTGGATCGGACAGGAGCGGAGCGGACCCTCTATGGCTACACCTTC. This gives the protein CASSLDRTGAERTLYGYTF.